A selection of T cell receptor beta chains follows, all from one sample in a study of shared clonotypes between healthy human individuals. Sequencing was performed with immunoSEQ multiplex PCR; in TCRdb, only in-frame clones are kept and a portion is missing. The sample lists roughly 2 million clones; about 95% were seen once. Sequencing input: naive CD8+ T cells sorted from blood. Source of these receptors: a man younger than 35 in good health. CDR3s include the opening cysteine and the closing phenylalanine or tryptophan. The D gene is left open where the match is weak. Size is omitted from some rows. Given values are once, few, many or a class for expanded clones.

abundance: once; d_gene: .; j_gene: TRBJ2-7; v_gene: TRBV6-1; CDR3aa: CASSEGLVYEQYF; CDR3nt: TGTGCCAGCAGTGAAGGATTAGTTTACGAGCAGTACTTC
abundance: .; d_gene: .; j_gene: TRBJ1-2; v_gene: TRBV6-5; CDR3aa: CASSYGEGQNYGYTF; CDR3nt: TGTGCCAGCAGTTACGGCGAAGGACAGAACTATGGCTACACCTTC
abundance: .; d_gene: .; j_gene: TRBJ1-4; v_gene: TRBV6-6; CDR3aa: CASSTGGNEKLFF; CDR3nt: TGTGCCAGCAGTACCGGGGGTAATGAAAAACTGTTTTTT
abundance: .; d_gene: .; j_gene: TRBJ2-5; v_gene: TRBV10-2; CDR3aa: CASSEGTTQETQYF; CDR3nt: TGCGCCAGCAGTGAGGGGACAACGCAAGAGACCCAGTACTTC
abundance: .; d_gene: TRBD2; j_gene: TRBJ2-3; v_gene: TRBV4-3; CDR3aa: CASSQDPAGRAADTQYF; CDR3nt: TGCGCCAGCAGCCAAGATCCAGCCGGGAGGGCCGCAGATACGCAGTATTTT
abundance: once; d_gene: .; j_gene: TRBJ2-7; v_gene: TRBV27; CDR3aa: CASTGRNYEQYF; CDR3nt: TGTGCCAGCACGGGGCGGAACTACGAGCAGTACTTC
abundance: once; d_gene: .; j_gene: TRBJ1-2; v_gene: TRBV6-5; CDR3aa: CASSYSMGESVYGYTF; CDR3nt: TGTGCCAGCAGTTACTCGATGGGGGAATCCGTCTATGGCTACACCTTC
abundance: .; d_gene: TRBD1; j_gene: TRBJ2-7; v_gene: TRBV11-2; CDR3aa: CASSQAGTGVYEQYF; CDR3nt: TGTGCCAGCAGCCAGGCGGGGACAGGGGTTTACGAGCAGTACTTC
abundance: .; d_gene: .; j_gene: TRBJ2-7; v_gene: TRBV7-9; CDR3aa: CASTSSSYEQYF; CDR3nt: TGTGCCAGCACCTCAAGCTCCTACGAGCAGTACTTC
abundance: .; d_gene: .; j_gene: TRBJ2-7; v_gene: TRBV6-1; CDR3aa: CASSEALDRPREQYF; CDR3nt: TGTGCCAGCAGTGAAGCGTTGGACCGACCTCGCGAGCAGTACTTC
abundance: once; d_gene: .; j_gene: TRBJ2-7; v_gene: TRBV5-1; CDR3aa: CASSQPQGRYSYEQYF; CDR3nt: TGCGCCAGCAGCCAACCCCAGGGGCGCTACTCCTACGAGCAGTACTTC
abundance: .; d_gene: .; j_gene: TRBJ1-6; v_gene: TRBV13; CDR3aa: CASSGSGTNSPLHF; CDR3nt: TGTGCCAGCAGCGGATCGGGGACCAATTCACCCCTCCACTTT
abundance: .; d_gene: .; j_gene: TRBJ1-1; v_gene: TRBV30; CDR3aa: CAWTVNTEAFF; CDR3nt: TGTGCCTGGACGGTGAACACTGAAGCTTTCTTT
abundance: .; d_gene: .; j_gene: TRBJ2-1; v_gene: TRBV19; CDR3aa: CASSTDYYYNEQFF; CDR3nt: TGTGCCAGTAGTACGGACTATTATTACAATGAGCAGTTCTTC
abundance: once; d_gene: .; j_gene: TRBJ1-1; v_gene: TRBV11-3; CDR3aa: CASSRERNTEAFF; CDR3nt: TGTGCCAGCAGCCGAGAGCGGAACACTGAAGCTTTCTTT
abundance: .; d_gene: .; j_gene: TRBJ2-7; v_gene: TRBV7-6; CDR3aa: CASSLALDSSYEQYF; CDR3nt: TGTGCCAGCAGCTTAGCGCTTGACAGCTCCTACGAGCAGTACTTC
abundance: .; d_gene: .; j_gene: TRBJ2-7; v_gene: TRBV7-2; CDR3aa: CATSRGLFYEQYF; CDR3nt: TGTGCCACCTCAAGGGGACTTTTCTACGAGCAGTACTTC
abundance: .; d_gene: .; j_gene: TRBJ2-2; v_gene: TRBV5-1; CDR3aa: CASSLRQVHTGELFF; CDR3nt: TGCGCCAGCAGCCTCCGACAGGTGCACACCGGGGAGCTGTTTTTT
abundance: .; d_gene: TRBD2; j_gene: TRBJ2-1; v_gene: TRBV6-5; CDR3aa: CASSSLAETYNEQFF; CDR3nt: TGTGCCAGCAGTAGTCTAGCGGAAACTTACAATGAGCAGTTCTTC
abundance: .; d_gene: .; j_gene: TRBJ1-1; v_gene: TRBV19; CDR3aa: CAERGVQRWNTEAFF; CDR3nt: TGTGCCGAAAGGGGAGTCCAGAGATGGAACACTGAAGCTTTCTTT
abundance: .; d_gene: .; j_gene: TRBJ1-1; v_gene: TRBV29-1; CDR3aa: CSVAYGGTEAFF; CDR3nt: TGCAGCGTTGCATATGGGGGAACTGAAGCTTTCTTT
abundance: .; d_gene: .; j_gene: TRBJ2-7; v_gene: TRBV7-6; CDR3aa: CASSPLNDEQYF; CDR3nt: TGTGCCAGCAGCCCTCTAAACGACGAGCAGTACTTC
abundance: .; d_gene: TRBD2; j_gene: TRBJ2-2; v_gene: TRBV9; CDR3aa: CASSTPRASGNTGELFF; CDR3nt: TGTGCCAGCAGCACCCCCCGGGCTAGCGGGAACACCGGGGAGCTGTTTTTT
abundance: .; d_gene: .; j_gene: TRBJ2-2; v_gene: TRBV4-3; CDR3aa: CASSPGLGNTGELFF; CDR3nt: TGCGCCAGCAGCCCCGGCTTGGGGAACACCGGGGAGCTGTTTTTT
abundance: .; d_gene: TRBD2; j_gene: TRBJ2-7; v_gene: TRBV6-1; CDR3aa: CASSEAPLADSYEQYF; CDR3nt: TGTGCCAGCAGTGAAGCGCCGCTAGCGGACTCCTACGAGCAGTACTTC
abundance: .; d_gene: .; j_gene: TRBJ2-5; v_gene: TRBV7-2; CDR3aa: CATESWEMETQYF; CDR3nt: TGTGCCACCGAATCGTGGGAAATGGAGACCCAGTACTTC
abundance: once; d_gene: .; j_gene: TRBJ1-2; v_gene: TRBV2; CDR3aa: CASSFLAGGDFRGYTF; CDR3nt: .
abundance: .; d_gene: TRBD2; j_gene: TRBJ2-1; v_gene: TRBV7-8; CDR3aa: CASSSGLAGGNLYNEQFF; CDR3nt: TGTGCCAGCAGCTCGGGACTAGCGGGAGGGAATCTCTACAATGAGCAGTTCTTC
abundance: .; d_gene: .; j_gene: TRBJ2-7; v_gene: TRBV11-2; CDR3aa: CASSLGGREQYF; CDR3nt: TGTGCCAGCAGCTTAGGTGGCCGGGAGCAGTACTTC
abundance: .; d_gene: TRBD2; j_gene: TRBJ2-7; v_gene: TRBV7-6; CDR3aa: CASSPELAGGSYEQYF; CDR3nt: TGTGCCAGCAGCCCCGAACTAGCGGGGGGATCTTACGAGCAGTACTTC
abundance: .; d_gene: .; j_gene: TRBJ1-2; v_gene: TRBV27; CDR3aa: CASSLDPNREGLYGYTF; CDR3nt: TGTGCCAGCAGTTTAGATCCAAACAGGGAGGGTCTCTATGGCTACACCTTC
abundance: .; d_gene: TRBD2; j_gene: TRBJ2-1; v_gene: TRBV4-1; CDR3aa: CASSQVSTSGTLGSYNEQFF; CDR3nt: TGCGCCAGCAGCCAAGTCTCGACTAGCGGTACCCTCGGCTCCTACAATGAGCAGTTCTTC
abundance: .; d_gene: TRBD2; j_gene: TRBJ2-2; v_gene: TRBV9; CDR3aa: CASGGANTGELFF; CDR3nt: TGTGCCAGCGGGGGGGCGAACACCGGGGAGCTGTTTTTT
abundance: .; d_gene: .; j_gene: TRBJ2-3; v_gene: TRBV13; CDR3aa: CASSLYNLPDTQYF; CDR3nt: TGTGCCAGCAGCTTATATAATTTGCCAGATACGCAGTATTTT
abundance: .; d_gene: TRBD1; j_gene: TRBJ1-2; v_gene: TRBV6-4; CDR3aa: CASSDSVQGQLKDYGYTF; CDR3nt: TGTGCCAGCAGTGACTCCGTACAGGGGCAACTTAAGGACTATGGCTACACCTTC
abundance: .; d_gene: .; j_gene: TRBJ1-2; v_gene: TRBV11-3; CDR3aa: CASTLDRPFRGGYTF; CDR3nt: TGTGCCAGCACCCTTGACAGACCATTCAGAGGGGGCTACACCTTC
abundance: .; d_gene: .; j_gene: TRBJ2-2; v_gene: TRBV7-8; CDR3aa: CASSPPGELFF; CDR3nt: TGTGCCAGCAGTCCCCCAGGGGAGCTGTTTTTT
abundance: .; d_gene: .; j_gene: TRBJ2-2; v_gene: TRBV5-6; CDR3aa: CASSDLQGLKAGELFF; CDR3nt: TGTGCCAGCAGCGATTTACAGGGTTTAAAGGCCGGGGAGCTGTTTTTT
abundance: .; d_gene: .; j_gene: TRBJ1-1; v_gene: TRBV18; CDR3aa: CASSSGSHTEAFF; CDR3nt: TGTGCCAGCTCATCAGGGTCGCACACTGAAGCTTTCTTT
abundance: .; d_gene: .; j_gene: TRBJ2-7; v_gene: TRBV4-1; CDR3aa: CASSQEGVGEQYF; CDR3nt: TGCGCCAGCAGCCAAGAAGGGGTGGGCGAGCAGTACTTC
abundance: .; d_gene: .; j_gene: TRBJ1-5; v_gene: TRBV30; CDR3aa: CAWSVEGDGNQPQHF; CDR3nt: TGTGCCTGGAGTGTGGAGGGGGATGGCAATCAGCCCCAGCATTTT
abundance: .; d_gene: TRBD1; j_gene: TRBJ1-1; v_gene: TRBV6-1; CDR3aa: CASSELGQGSRAFF; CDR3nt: TGTGCCAGCAGCGAACTGGGACAGGGTAGTCGAGCTTTCTTT
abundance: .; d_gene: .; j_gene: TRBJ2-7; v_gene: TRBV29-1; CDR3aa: CSVWVGYEQYF; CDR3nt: TGCAGCGTCTGGGTAGGGTACGAGCAGTACTTC
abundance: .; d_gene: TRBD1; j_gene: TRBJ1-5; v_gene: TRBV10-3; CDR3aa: CAISEVGQATNRPQHF; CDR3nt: TGTGCCATCAGTGAGGTGGGACAGGCTACCAATCGGCCCCAGCATTTT
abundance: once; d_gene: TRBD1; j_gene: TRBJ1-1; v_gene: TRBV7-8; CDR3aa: CASSFPRTGWGTEAFF; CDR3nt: TGTGCCAGCAGCTTCCCTCGGACAGGCTGGGGTACTGAAGCTTTCTTT
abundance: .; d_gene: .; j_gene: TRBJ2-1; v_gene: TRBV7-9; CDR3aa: CASTPIGGTEDNEQFF; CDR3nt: TGTGCCAGCACCCCCATCGGGGGGACAGAAGACAATGAGCAGTTCTTC
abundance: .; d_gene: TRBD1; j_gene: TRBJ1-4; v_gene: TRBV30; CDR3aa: CAWSGEGAEKLFF; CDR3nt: TGTGCCTGGTCCGGCGAGGGGGCGGAAAAACTGTTTTTT
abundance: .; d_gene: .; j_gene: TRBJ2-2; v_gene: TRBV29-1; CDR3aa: CSATEWSLATGELFF; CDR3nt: TGCAGCGCCACCGAGTGGTCTTTGGCCACCGGGGAGCTGTTTTTT
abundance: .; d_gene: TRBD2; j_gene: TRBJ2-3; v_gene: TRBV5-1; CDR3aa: CASSLWLGLAVTDTQYF; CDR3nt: TGCGCCAGCAGCTTGTGGTTGGGACTAGCGGTGACAGATACGCAGTATTTT
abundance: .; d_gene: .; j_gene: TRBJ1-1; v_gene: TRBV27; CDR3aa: CASSLDGVFLMNTEAFF; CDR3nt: TGTGCCAGCAGTCTAGACGGGGTTTTCTTAATGAACACTGAAGCTTTCTTT
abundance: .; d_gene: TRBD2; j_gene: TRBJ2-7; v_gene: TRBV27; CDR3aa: CASSLQGLAGGDSYEQYF; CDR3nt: TGTGCCAGCAGTTTACAGGGACTAGCGGGGGGGGACTCCTACGAGCAGTACTTC
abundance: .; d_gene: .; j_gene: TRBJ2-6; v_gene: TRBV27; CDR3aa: CASSPIGVSGANVLTF; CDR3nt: TGTGCCAGCAGTCCGATCGGCGTCTCTGGGGCCAACGTCCTGACTTTC
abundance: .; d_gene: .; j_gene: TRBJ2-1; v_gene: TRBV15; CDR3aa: CATSTGNYEQFF; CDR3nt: TGTGCCACCAGCACAGGGAACTATGAGCAGTTCTTC
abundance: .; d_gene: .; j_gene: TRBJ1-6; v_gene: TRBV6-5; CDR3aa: CASTYLAGSPLHF; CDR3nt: TGTGCCAGCACCTACTTAGCGGGATCACCCCTCCACTTT
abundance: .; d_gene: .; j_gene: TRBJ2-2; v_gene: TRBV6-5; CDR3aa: CASSFSTVNTGELFF; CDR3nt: TGTGCCAGCAGTTTTTCGACAGTGAACACCGGGGAGCTGTTTTTT
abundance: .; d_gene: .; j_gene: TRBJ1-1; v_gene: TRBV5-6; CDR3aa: CASSLGLMNTEAFF; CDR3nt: TGTGCCAGCAGCCTAGGGCTAATGAACACTGAAGCTTTCTTT
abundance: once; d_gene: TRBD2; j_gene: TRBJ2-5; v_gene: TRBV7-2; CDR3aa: CASSLLAGGSETQYF; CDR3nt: TGTGCCAGCAGCTTACTAGCGGGAGGTTCGGAGACCCAGTACTTC